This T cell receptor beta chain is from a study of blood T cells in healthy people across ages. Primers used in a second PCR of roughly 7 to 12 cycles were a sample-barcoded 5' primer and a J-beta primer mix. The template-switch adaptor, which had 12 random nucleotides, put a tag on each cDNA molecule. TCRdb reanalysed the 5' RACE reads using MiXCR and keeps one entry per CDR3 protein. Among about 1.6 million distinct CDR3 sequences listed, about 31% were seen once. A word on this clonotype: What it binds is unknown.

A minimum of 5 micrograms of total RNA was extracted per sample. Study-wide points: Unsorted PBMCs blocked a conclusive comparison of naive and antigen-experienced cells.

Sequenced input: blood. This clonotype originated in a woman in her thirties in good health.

CDR3 loop: CASSEGLVNTEAFF. CDR3 in DNA: TGTGCCAGCAGTGAGGGGTTGGTGAACACTGAAGCTTTCTTT. The chain joins TRBV2 to TRBJ1-1; no clear D gene. The CDR3 runs 14 residues. Germline V lookup: CDR1 SNHLY, CDR2 FYNNEI. With 3 bases removed from V and 0 bases from J, the gap between germline ends came to 8 bases.